The following is a T cell receptor (beta chain) sequence with its context. This sample stems from a study of technical replicates of blood from several donors. The CDR3 has 14 residues. Losses at the gene ends were 5 bases for V and 5 bases for J; bases not matched to a gene: 8. Germline loops: CDR1 LNHNV, CDR2 YYDKDF (reference sequence). Some clones are missing from TCRdb's copy, which holds only in-frame ones; the method was immunoSEQ multiplex PCR. The sample has about 93,000 clones, 95% seen once. This chain uses TRBV15 with TRBJ1-2; 7 nucleotides line up with TRBD1. The clonotype originates from a human donor in good health. The specimen sequenced was T cells isolated from PBMCs. The CDR3 reads CATSYRQGPYGYTF. The CDR3 DNA reads as TGTGCCACCAGCTACCGACAGGGCCCATATGGCTACACCTTC.